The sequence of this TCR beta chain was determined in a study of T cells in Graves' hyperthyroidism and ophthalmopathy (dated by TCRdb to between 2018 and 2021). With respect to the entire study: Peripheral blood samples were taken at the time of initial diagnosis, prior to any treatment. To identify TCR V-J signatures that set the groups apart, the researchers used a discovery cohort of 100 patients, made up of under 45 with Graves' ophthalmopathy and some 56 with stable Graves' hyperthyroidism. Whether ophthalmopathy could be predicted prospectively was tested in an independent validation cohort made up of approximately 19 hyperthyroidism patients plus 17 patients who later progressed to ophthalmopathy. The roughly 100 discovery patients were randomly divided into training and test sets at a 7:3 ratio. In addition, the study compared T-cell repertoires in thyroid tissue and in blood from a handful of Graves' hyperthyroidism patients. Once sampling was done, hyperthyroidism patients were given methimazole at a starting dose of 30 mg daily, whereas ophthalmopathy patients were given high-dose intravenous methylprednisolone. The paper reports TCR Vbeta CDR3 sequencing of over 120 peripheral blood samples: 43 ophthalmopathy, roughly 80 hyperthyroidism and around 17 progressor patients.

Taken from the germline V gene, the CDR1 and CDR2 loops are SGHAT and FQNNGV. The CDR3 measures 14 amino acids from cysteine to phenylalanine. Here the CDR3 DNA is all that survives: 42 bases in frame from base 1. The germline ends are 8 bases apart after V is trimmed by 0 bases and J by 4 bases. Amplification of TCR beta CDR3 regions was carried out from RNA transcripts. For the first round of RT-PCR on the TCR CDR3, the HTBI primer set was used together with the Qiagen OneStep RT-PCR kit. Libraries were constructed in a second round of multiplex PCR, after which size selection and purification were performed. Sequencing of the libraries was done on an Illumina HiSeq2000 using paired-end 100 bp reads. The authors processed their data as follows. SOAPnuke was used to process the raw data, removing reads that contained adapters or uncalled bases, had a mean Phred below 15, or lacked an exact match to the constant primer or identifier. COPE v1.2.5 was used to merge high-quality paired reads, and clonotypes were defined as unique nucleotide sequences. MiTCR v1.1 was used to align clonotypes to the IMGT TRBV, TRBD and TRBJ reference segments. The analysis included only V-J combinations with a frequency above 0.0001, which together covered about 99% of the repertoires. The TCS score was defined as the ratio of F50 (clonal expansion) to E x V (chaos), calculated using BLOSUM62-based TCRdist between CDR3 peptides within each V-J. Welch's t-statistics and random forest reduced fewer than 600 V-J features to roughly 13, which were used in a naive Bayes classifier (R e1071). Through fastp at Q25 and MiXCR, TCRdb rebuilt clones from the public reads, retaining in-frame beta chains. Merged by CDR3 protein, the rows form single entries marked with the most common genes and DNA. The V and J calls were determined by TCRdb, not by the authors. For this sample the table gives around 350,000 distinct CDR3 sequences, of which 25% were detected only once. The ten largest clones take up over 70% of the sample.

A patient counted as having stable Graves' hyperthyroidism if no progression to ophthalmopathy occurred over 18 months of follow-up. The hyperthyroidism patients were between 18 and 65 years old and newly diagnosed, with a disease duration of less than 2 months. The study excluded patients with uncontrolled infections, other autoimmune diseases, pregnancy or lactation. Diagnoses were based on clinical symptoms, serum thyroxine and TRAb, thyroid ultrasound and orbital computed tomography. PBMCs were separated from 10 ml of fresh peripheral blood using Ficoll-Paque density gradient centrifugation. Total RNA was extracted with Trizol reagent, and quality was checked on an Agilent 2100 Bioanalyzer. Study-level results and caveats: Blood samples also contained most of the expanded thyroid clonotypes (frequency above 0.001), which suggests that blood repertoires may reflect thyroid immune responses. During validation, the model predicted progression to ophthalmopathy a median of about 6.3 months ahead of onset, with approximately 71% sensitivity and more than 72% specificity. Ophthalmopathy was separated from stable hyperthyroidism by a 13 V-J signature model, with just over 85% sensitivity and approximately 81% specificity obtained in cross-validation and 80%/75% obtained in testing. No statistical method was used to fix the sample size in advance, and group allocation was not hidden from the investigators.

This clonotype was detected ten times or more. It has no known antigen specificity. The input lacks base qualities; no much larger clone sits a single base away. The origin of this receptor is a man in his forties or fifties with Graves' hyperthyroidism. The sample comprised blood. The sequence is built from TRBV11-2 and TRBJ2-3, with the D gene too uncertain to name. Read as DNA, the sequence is TGTGCCAGCAGCTTAGATAGAATTGCAGATACGCAGTATTTT. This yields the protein CASSLDRIADTQYF.